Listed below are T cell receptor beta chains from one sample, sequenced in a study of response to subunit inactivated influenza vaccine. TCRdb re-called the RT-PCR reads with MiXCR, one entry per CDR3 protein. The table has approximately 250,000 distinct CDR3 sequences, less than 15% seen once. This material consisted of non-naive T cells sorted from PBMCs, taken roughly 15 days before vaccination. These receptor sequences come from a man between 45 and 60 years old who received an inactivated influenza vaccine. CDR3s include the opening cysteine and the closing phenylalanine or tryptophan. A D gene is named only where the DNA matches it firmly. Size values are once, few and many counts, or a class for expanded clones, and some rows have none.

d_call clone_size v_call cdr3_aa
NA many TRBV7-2 CASSEAHDTSYEQYF
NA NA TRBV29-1 CSAEGGSAEAFF
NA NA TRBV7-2 CASSLDTQNYGYTF
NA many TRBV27 CASSLTANYGYTF
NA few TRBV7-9 CASSLHQGRGSPWYF
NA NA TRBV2 CASSGTFQETQYF
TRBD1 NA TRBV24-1 CATSDPAGGQDGYTF
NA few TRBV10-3 CAIREPPHETQYF
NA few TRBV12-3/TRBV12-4 CASKGTHSNQPQHF
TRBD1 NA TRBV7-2 CASSASGGRTEAFF
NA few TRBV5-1 CASSIQGQAYNEQFF
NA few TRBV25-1 CASSEEVLVGVTGELFF
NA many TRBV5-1 CASSWGDQLPEQYF
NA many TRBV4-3 CASSQDGTGTKIYEQYF
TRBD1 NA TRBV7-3 CASSLQGQGVNEQFF
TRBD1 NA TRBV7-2 CASSEDRGRSYEQYF
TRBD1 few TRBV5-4 CASSLDRGRGEQYF
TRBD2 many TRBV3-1 CASSDLGGREQYF
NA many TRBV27 CASTSTGELFF
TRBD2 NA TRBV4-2 CASSEGAGGPLNEQFF
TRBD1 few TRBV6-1 CASSMGQGNEKLFF
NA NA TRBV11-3 CASSPSPGRSYNEQFF
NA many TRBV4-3 CASRQEYPQYF
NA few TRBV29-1 CSVGDYEQYF
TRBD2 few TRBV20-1 CSAPSGGQETQYF
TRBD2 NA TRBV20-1 CSARGAPRTSGVMTSGANVLTF
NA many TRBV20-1 CSAPPEGNQPQHF
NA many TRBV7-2 CASSPSRWEQYF
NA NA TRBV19 CASSKYNEQFF
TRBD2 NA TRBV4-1 CASSQEATSAFYEQYF
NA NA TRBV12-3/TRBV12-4 CASSGPAGGGQPQHF
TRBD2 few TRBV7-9 CASSPSALADSTDTQYF
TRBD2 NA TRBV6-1 CASRKLGLAGGYNEQFF
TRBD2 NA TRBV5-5 CASSLRLAGGITTDTQYF
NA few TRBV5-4 CASKKDTEAFF
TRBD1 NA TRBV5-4 CASSLGTGEGSPLHF
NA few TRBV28 CASCRQTNQPQHF
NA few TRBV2 CASRPTASIGPQHF
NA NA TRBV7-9 CASSLSYRDGYTF
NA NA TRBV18 CASSQGGDSSPQHF
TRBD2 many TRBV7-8 CASSTPPGLRQETQYF